This T cell receptor beta chain was recovered during a study of shared clonotypes between healthy human individuals. Study at large: The donor group consisted of a couple of women and three men, aged 18 to 49.

Trimming pared 4 bases from V and 1 base from J, leaving 8 bases between. The CDR3 totals 13 residues. Germline CDR1 is MNHEY and CDR2 is SMNVEV (reference sequence). CD45RO-negative, CCR7-selected cells formed the naive CD8 fraction, which excluded terminally differentiated effector memory CD45RA+ cells. Notes on the study in general: The study generally estimated greater richness for naive than memory subsets.

Comment on this clone: Its antigen is not known. Other DNA sequences from this sample encode an identical CDR3 as well.

Clones were read by immunoSEQ multiplex PCR, and TCRdb kept only the in-frame ones, dropping some. Of roughly 2 million clones in the sample, about 94% are singletons; the top ten hold about 1.1%. The clonotype comes from a man between 18 and 35 years old in good health. J is TRBJ2-7 and V is TRBV27, with D possibly matching TRBD2 (5 bases). Sequences were obtained from naive CD8+ T cells sorted from blood. The CDR3 nucleotides are TGTGCCAGCAGTTACGGGAATTCCTACGAGCAGTACTTC. This encodes CASSYGNSYEQYF.